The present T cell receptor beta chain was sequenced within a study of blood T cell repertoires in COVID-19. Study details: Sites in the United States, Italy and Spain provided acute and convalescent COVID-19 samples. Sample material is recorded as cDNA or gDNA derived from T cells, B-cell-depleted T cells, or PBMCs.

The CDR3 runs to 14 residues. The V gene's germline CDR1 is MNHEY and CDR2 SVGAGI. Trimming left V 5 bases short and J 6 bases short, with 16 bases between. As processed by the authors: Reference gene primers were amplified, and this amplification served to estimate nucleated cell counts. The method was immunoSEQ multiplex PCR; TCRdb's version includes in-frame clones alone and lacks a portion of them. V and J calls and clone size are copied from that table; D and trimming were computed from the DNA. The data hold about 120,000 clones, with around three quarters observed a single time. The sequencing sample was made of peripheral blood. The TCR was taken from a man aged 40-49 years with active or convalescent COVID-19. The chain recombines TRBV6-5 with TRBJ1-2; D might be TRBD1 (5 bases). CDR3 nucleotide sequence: TGTGCCAGCAGTCGCCGTGGGGGAGGGGATGGCTACACCTTC. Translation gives CASSRRGGGDGYTF.